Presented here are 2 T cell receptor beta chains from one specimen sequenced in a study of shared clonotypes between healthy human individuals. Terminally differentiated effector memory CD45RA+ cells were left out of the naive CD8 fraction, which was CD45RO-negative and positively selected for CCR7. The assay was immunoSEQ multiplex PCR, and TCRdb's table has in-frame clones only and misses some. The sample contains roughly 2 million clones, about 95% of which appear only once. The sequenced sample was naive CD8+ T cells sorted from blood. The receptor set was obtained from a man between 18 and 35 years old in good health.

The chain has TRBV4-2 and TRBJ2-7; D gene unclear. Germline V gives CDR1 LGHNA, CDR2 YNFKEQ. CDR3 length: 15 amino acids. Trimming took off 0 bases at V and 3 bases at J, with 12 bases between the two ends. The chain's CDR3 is CASSQDRTPSYEQYF. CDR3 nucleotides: TGTGCCAGCAGCCAAGATCGGACCCCCAGCTACGAGCAGTACTTC.

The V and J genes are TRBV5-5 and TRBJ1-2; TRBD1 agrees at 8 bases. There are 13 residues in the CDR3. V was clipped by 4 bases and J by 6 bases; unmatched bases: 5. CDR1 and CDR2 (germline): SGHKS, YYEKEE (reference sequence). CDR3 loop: CASSRQGFDGYTF. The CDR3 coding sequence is TGTGCCAGCAGCCGACAGGGGTTTGATGGCTACACCTTC.